The 7 T cell receptor beta chains below come from one sample, sequenced in a study of OX40 agonist ivuxolimab in advanced cancers. The assay was immunoSEQ multiplex PCR, and TCRdb's table has in-frame clones only and misses some. The sample lists 85,000 to 100,000 clones, 70% to 85% seen once, with approximately 4.2% in the top ten. The sample here was CD4+ or CD8+ T cells sorted from blood, taken in a trial of the OX40 agonist ivuxolimab. The origin of the receptors is an adult with an advanced solid tumor such as melanoma, head and neck, liver or kidney cancer.

The V gene is TRBV10-3, the J gene TRBJ2-3; 9 bases are a match to TRBD1. Trimming took 8 bases from V and 10 from J; bases not matched to a gene: 13. Looked up from germline, CDR1 is ENHRY and CDR2 is SYGVKD. This CDR3 has 14 residues. In DNA form, the CDR3 reads TGTGCCATCTCCTCAGGACAGGGGATCAGTTCGCAGTATTTT. This gives the protein CAISSGQGISSQYF.

The gene calls are TRBV10-3 and TRBJ2-2; 7 bases are a match to TRBD2. Trimming removed 3 bases from V and 7 bases from J; junction bases left unmatched: 8. The germline V gene has CDR1 ENHRY and CDR2 SYGVKD. This CDR3 contains 15 residues. In nucleotides, the CDR3 is TGTGCCATCAGTGAAGGCGGGAGTGAGGTCGGGGAGCTGTTTTTT. Translated, it gives CAISEGGSEVGELFF.

This clone was detected only once. The chain links TRBV7-9 to TRBJ2-3, with D perhaps given as TRBD1 or TRBD2 (5 bases each). V was trimmed by 6 bases and J by 6 bases, leaving 25 bases between them. Germline V lookup: CDR1 SEHNR, CDR2 FQNEAQ (reference sequence). The CDR3 sequence is 17 residues long. CDR3 DNA: TGTGCCAGCAGGCTTGGGGTGAAGGGGAGTGATTGGGATACGCAGTATTTT. Amino acids: CASRLGVKGSDWDTQYF.

The V and J genes are TRBV28 and TRBJ1-6, with TRBD1 matching over 8 bases. The CDR3 consists of 14 residues. Germline V gene lookup returns CDR1 MDHEN and CDR2 SYDVKM. After removal of 6 bases from V and 10 bases from J, the junction contained 8 bases not matched to a gene. The CDR3 protein is CASRWDRFGSPLHF. CDR3 coding DNA: TGTGCCAGCAGGTGGGACAGGTTCGGGTCACCCCTCCACTTT.

The chain employs TRBV7-3 and TRBJ2-3; tentatively, D is TRBD1 (7 bases). The CDR3 covers 12 residues. From germline, CDR1 is SGHTA and CDR2 FQGTGA. Trimming removed 5 bases at V and 8 bases at J, with 11 bases between. The DNA for the CDR3 is TGTGCCAGCAGCCCCCAGGGGGGTACGCAGTATTTT. Translation: CASSPQGGTQYF.

This clone turned up a few times. CDR3 in DNA: TGTGCCAGTATCCAGGGAGACACCATATATTTT. As protein: CASIQGDTIYF. The chain combines TRBV19 with TRBJ1-3; D is perhaps TRBD1 (5 bases). Trimming took off 7 bases at V and 8 bases at J, with 9 bases between the two ends. Germline V gives CDR1 LNHDA, CDR2 SQIVND (reference sequence). This CDR3 contains 11 residues.

V usage is TRBV5-8 and J usage is TRBJ2-5; maybe TRBD1 (6 bases). The J call may be incorrect, as the DNA end agrees better with TRBJ2-7. CDR3 size: 14 residues. Germline assignment: CDR1 SGHTS and CDR2 YDEGEE. CDR3 nucleotide sequence: TGTGCCAGCAGGGATACCAGGGGTAACTACGAGCAGTACTTC. Translating gives CASRDTRGNYEQYF.